A single sample is the source of the 10 T cell receptor beta chains below, sequenced in a study of blood T cell repertoires in COVID-19. Some clones are missing from TCRdb's copy, which holds only in-frame ones; the method was immunoSEQ multiplex PCR. The sample has about 180,000 clones; roughly 86% are singletons. The specimen was peripheral blood. The receptors shown here come from a man aged 45-60 years with active or convalescent COVID-19.

This sequence joins TRBV9 and TRBJ2-2; 7 nucleotides agree with TRBD1. V lost 0 bases and J lost 7; bases outside the gene matches: 6. The CDR3 length is 15 residues. Germline V gene sequence: CDR1 SGDLS, CDR2 YYNGEE. The CDR3 DNA reads as TGTGCCAGCAGCGTAGGGCCAGACAGGGTCGGGGAGCTGTTTTTT. It specifies CASSVGPDRVGELFF. The whole variable domain, remainder taken from reference TRBV9 and TRBJ2-2, is DSGVTQTPKHLITATGQRVTLRCSPRSGDLSVYWYQQSLDQGLQFLIQYYNGEERAKGNILERFSAQQFPDLHSELNLSSLELGDSALYFCASSVGPDRVGELFFGEGSRLTVL.

The chain uses TRBV5-1 and TRBJ2-1; 9 bases are shared with TRBD2. Germline-derived CDR1 and CDR2 are SGHRS and YFSETQ. The ends lost 3 bases at V and 4 bases at J; junction bases unmatched: 2. The CDR3 sequence is 14 residues long. The CDR3 DNA sequence: TGCGCCAGCAGCTGGGGACTAGCTTACAATGAGCAGTTCTTC. It translates to CASSWGLAYNEQFF.

J is TRBJ2-5 and V is TRBV18, with 8 bases that match TRBD2. The ends lost 3 bases at V and 2 bases at J; junction bases unmatched: 2. Germline CDR1 is KGHSH and CDR2 is LQKENI. The CDR3 is 14 amino acids. The CDR3 here is CASSPGLGQETQYF. Written as DNA, the CDR3 is TGTGCCAGCTCACCGGGACTAGGGCAAGAGACCCAGTACTTC. Based on the CDR3 plus reference TRBV18 and TRBJ2-5, the full variable domain is NAGVMQNPRHLVRRRGQEARLRCSPMKGHSHVYWYRQLPEEGLKFMVYLQKENIIDESGMPKERFSAEFPKEGPSILRIQQVVRGDSAAYFCASSPGLGQETQYFGPGTRLLVL.

The chain couples TRBV30 to TRBJ2-7; 9 positions match TRBD2. Germline values: CDR1 GTSNPN, CDR2 SVGIG (reference sequence). The CDR3 has 14 amino acids. V shed 3 bases and J 1 base; nucleotides not matched to a gene: 4. The CDR3, as DNA: TGTGCCTGGAGACTAGCGGGTCGGTCCTACGAGCAGTACTTC. Translation gives CAWRLAGRSYEQYF. Based on the CDR3 plus reference TRBV30 and TRBJ2-7, the full variable domain is SQTIHQWPATLVQPVGSPLSLECTVEGTSNPNLYWYRQAAGRGLQLLFYSVGIGQISSEVPQNLSASRPQDRQFILSSKKLLLSDSGFYLCAWRLAGRSYEQYFGPGTRLTVT.

This clone came up a few times. J is TRBJ1-6 and V is TRBV27, with a possible D match to TRBD1 (5 bases). The germline V gene has CDR1 MNHEY and CDR2 SMNVEV (reference sequence). Trimming left V 8 bases short and J 6 bases short, with 20 bases between. CDR3 length: 16 residues. CDR3 DNA: TGTGCCAGCCGTCGTACGCAGGGCGGGGGTAATTCACCCCTCCACTTT. This encodes CASRRTQGGGNSPLHF.

The rearrangement links TRBV19 to TRBJ2-1; D call uncertain. The V gene's germline CDR1 is LNHDA and CDR2 SQIVND (reference sequence). V gave up 7 bases and J gave up 7 bases, with 20 bases separating them. CDR3 size: 15 residues. The CDR3 sequence: CASNAASRHRNEQFF. The CDR3 DNA follows: TGTGCCAGTAATGCGGCCTCGCGGCACCGGAATGAGCAGTTCTTC.

The chain has TRBV5-1 and TRBJ2-5; a weak D match, TRBD2 (7 bases). The CDR3 is 15 amino acids. Trimming removed 4 bases from V and 4 bases from J, with 17 bases in between. Per the germline V gene, CDR1 is SGHRS and CDR2 is YFSETQ. CDR3 residues: CASSPSAGAGETQYF. The DNA of the CDR3 is TGCGCCAGCAGCCCCTCGGCGGGGGCTGGAGAGACCCAGTACTTC.

The chain employs TRBV6-2 or TRBV6-3 and TRBJ2-1; the D call may be TRBD1 or TRBD2 (9 bases each). Trimming took off 2 bases at V and 2 bases at J, with 25 bases between the two ends. Germline CDR1 reads MNHEY; CDR2 reads SVGEGT. This CDR3 contains 20 residues. The CDR3 protein is CASSYAPTGGGGRAYNEQFF. As DNA, the CDR3 is TGTGCCAGCAGTTACGCCCCTACAGGGGGCGGCGGGAGGGCCTACAATGAGCAGTTCTTC.

The J gene is TRBJ2-7, the V gene TRBV7-2; 10 positions agree with TRBD2. With 1 base clipped from V and 0 bases from J, the junction kept 3 bases outside the gene matches. Germline V gene lookup returns CDR1 SGHTA and CDR2 FQGNSA. The CDR3 has 16 residues. CDR3 coding DNA: TGTGCCAGCAGCTTAGATAGCGGGGGGACCTCCTACGAGCAGTACTTC. It is translated as CASSLDSGGTSYEQYF.

V gene TRBV10-3 combines with J gene TRBJ1-1; D is uncertain. CDR3 length: 15 amino acids. Germline V gene data show CDR1 as ENHRY and CDR2 as SYGVKD. V lost 3 bases and J 5 bases, leaving 16 bases between the germline ends. DNA for the CDR3: TGTGCCATCAGTGACAGGACTGATGTCCGGACTGAAGCTTTCTTT. The encoded protein is CAISDRTDVRTEAFF.